This T cell receptor beta chain was sequenced in a study of T cells after yellow fever vaccination. One entry per CDR3 protein results from TCRdb running MiXCR on the 5' RACE reads. The data hold about 210,000 distinct CDR3 sequences, with 5.5% to 8.5% observed a single time. This clonotype turned up a few times. The TCR comes from a man aged 25-40 years who received the YFV17D yellow fever vaccine. Sequenced material: CD4+ T cells sorted from PBMCs, taken on the day of the yellow fever booster vaccination.

The CDR3: CAISLAGAGETQYF. The CDR3 DNA sequence: TGTGCCATCAGCCTAGCGGGAGCGGGAGAGACCCAGTACTTC. The V call is TRBV10-3, the J call TRBJ2-5; 10 bases agree with TRBD2. The V gene end was trimmed by 6 bases and the J gene end by 4 bases; junction bases not matched to a gene: 5. The CDR3 contains 14 residues. CDR1 is ENHRY and CDR2 is SYGVKD in the germline V gene.